This T cell receptor beta chain was obtained from a study of blood T cell repertoires in COVID-19. Background on the study: COVID-19 samples from acute and convalescent phases originated in the United States, Italy and Spain. PBMCs, B-cell-depleted T cells, or T cells were the source of the cDNA or gDNA that made up the material.

Authors' methods: Cell counts per sample came from amplifying reference gene primers. Assay used: immunoSEQ multiplex PCR; TCRdb lists only in-frame clones, some missing. That table is the source of V, J and clone size, and D and trimming were worked out from the DNA. Here the sample spans around 100,000 clones, approximately 85% being singletons. From germline, CDR1 is MGHDK and CDR2 SYGVNS. The CDR3 spans 13 residues. V was clipped by 2 bases and J by 5 bases, with 6 bases between them. The gene calls are TRBV25-1 and TRBJ1-4; D unresolved. Material for sequencing was peripheral blood. The TCR sequence derives from a human donor in a cohort sampled during active COVID-19. CDR3 nucleotides: TGTGCCAGCAGTGAACCACAGAATGAAAAACTGTTTTTT. It yields the protein CASSEPQNEKLFF.